This T cell receptor beta chain came from a study of blood T cell repertoires in COVID-19 (dated by TCRdb to 2018 to 2021). Background on the whole study: Samples from collaborators originated in the United States, Italy and Spain and spanned both the acute and convalescent phases of COVID-19. The prospective study material was composed of cDNA or gDNA derived from T cells, B-cell-depleted T cells, or PBMCs. Subjects who had been exposed to COVID-19, were actively infected with it, or had recovered from it provided the deeply sampled blood TCRbeta repertoires that made up the dataset. The repertoires were made available in a free public database intended to serve as a resource for research on the immune response to SARS-CoV-2. Samples were obtained from the ongoing ImmuneRACE study (first 160 participants) and from 1,254 subjects provided by 6 global collaborators. Sample metadata almost always included a de-identified subject ID, COVID-19 status, age in years and sex. Where HLA class I and class II types were available, the types were taken from metadata supplied by the sample provider, not from assay-based typing.

A remark on this clone: Its specific antigen is unknown. No much larger clone exists at a distance of one base, and base qualities are not known.

In Seattle, one collaborating source enrolled patients while the infection was active and tracked those patients longitudinally over the course of disease. Collaborating institutions collected whole blood in K2EDTA tubes following their own protocols. For TCRbeta analysis, collaborators shipped samples in one of three forms: frozen whole blood, isolated PBMCs, or DNA extracted from either of those sample types. General findings and caveats noted by the study authors: The amount of clinical and demographic metadata varied by source and participant and was provided uncurated.

From V the trimming removes 6 bases and from J it removes 4 bases, while the gene matches leave 5 bases of the junction unaccounted for. Spanning cysteine to phenylalanine, the CDR3 consists of 13 amino acids. The DNA shown is the 39-base CDR3, in frame from base 1. CDR1 MNHEY and CDR2 SVGAGI are derived from the germline V gene. TCRbeta CDR3 regions were amplified from genomic DNA using the immunoSEQ Assay, a bias-controlled multiplex PCR. The authors processed their data as follows. The number of nucleated cells in each sample was estimated from the amplification of reference gene primers within the assay. Sequence reads were collapsed and filtered to measure the absolute abundance of every unique TCRbeta CDR3 rearrangement. Productive Simpson clonality was computed per sample as the square root of Simpson's diversity index over productive rearrangements. The clones in this table, taken by TCRdb from immuneACCESS, are in-frame only. Not every clone is retained; where verified, under half of the shortfall comes from an unresolved V gene, and the cause of the rest is unknown. From that table come the V and J calls and clone size; the DNA was used to work out D and trimming. The table for this sample lists around 370,000 clones; about 90% of them were counted only once. The ten biggest clones cover 7% to 8% of the sample.

The sample comprised peripheral blood. The TCR originated in a woman aged 70-85 years with COVID-19, enrolled during active disease. The chain is made from TRBV6-5 and TRBJ1-2, and 7 junctional nucleotides match TRBD1. The CDR3 amino acid sequence is: CASSAGQLYGYTF. The DNA reads as follows: TGTGCCAGCAGCGCGGGACAGCTCTATGGCTACACCTTC.